The 5 T cell receptor beta chains below all came from one sample that was sequenced in a study of Graves' ophthalmopathy and Graves' hyperthyroidism. Amplified material comprised TCR beta CDR3 regions derived from RNA transcripts. Second-round multiplex PCR followed a first-round RT-PCR using HTBI primers. TCRdb ran MiXCR on the multiplex PCR reads and lists one entry per CDR3 protein. The data contain roughly 350,000 distinct CDR3 sequences, approximately 18% of them singletons. Sequences were obtained from peripheral blood. The receptors originated from an adult woman with stable Graves' hyperthyroidism.

This clonotype was found a few times. V gene TRBV28 combines with J gene TRBJ2-6; weak D call: TRBD2 (7 bases). CDR1 is MDHEN and CDR2 is SYDVKM in the germline V gene. Trimming stripped 4 bases from V and 4 bases from J, with 17 bases between. The CDR3 loop spans 17 amino acids. CDR3 in amino acids: CASSSPSGGQGANVLTF. The CDR3 DNA reads TGTGCCAGCAGTTCCCCTTCCGGGGGGCAAGGGGCCAACGTCCTGACTTTC.

This clonotype has ten or more counts. The V call is TRBV6-1, the J call TRBJ2-7; D call uncertain. Germline V gene sequence: CDR1 MNHNS, CDR2 SASEGT. This CDR3 is built from 11 residues. V was cut by 1 base and J by 6 bases, with 4 bases left in between. CDR3 in amino acids: CASSEVGEQYF. The CDR3 DNA reads TGTGCCAGCAGTGAAGTCGGCGAGCAGTACTTC.

At least ten counts were recorded for this clonotype. This CDR3 fails to terminate in the conserved phenylalanine or tryptophan, so it likely reflects a read error. The chain has TRBV12-3 or TRBV12-4 and TRBJ1-1, with 7 bases matching TRBD1. J was trimmed by 6 bases and V by 3 bases; bases with no gene match: 10. The CDR3 contains 15 residues. CDR3 residues: CASSLEGAQFSEAFL. The CDR3 DNA sequence: TGTGCCAGCAGTTTGGAGGGGGCACAGTTCTCTGAAGCTTTCCTT.

This clonotype was found many times. V is TRBV24-1 and J is TRBJ2-5, with 7 bases lining up with TRBD1. The CDR3 has 16 amino acids. Germline-derived CDR1 and CDR2 are KGHDR and SFDVKD. J was trimmed by 2 bases and V by 3 bases; bases with no gene match: 8. The CDR3 nucleotides read TGTGCCACCAGTGATAGCTTCGGGACAGTTCAAGAGACCCAGTACTTC. Its protein product is CATSDSFGTVQETQYF.

This clonotype was seen ten or more times. The chain recombines TRBV30 with TRBJ1-2, with TRBD1 identical over 9 bases. Unmatched junction bases numbered 7, after V lost 5 bases and J lost 0 bases. Per germline, CDR1 GTSNPN and CDR2 SVGIG (reference sequence). The CDR3 is 15 residues long. The CDR3 sequence: CAWGVDRGTNYGYTF. DNA of the CDR3: TGTGCCTGGGGAGTGGACAGGGGAACTAACTATGGCTACACCTTC.